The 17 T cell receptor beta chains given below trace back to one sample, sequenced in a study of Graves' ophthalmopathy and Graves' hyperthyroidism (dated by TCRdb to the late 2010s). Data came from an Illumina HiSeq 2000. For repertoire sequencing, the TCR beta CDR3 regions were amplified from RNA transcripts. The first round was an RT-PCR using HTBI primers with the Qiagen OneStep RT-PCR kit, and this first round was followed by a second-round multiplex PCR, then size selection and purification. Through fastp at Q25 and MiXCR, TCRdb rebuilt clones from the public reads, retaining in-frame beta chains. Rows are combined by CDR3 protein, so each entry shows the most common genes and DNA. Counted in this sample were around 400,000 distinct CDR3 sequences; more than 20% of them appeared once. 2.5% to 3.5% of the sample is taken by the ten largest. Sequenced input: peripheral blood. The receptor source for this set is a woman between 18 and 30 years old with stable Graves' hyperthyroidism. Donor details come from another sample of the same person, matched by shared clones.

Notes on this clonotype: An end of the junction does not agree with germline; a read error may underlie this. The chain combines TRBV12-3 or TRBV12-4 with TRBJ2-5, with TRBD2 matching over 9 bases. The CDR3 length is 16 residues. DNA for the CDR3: TGTGCCAGCAGTTTGGGGGTCGTGACTAGCGGAGAGACCAAGTACTTC. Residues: CASSLGVVTSGETKYF.

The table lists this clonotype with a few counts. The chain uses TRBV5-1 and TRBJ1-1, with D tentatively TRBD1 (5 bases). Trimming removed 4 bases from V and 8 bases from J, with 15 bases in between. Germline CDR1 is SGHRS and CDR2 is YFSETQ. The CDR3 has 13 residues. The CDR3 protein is CASSHRDPREAFF. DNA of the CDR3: TGCGCCAGCAGCCACCGGGACCCTAGAGAAGCTTTCTTT.

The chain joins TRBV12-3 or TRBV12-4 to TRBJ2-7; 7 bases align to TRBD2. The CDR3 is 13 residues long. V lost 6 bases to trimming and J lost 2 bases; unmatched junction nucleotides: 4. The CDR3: CASRDSGPYEQYF. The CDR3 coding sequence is TGTGCCAGCAGGGATAGCGGGCCCTACGAGCAGTACTTC.

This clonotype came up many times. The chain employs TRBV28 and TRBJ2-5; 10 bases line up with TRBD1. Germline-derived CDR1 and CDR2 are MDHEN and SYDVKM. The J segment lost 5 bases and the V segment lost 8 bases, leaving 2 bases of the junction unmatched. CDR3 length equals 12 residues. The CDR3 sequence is CASDRGLETQYF. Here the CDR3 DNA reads TGTGCCAGCGACAGGGGGCTGGAGACCCAGTACTTC.

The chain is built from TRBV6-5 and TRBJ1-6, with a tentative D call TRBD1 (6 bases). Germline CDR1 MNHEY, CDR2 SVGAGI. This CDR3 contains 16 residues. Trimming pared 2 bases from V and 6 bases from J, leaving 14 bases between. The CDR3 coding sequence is TGTGCCAGCAGTTACGCACCTACAGGGTTTAATTCACCCCTCCACTTT. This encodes CASSYAPTGFNSPLHF.

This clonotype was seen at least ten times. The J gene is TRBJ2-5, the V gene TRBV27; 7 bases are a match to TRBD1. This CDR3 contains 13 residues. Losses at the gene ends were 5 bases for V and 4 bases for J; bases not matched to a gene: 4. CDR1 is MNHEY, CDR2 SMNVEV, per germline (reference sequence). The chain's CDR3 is CASSRRDRETQYF. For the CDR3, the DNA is TGTGCCAGCAGTCGCCGGGACAGAGAGACCCAGTACTTC.

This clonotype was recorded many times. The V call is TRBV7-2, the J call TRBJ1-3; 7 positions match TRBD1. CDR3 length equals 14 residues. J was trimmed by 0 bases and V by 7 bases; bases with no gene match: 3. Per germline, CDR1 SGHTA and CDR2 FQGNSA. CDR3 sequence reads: CASKEGASGNTIYF. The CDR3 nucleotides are TGTGCCAGCAAAGAGGGGGCCTCTGGAAACACCATATATTTT. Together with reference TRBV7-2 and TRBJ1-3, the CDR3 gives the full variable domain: GAGVSQSPSNKVTEKGKDVELRCDPISGHTALYWYRQSLGQGLEFLIYFQGNSAPDKSGLPSDRFSAERTGGSVSTLTIQRTQQEDSAVYLCASKEGASGNTIYFGEGSWLTVV.

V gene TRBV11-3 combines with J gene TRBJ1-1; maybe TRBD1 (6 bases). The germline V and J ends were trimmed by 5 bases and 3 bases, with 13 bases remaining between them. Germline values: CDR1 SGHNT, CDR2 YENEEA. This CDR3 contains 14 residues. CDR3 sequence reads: CASSKGHADTEAFF. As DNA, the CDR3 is TGTGCCAGCAGCAAGGGACATGCGGACACTGAAGCTTTCTTT.

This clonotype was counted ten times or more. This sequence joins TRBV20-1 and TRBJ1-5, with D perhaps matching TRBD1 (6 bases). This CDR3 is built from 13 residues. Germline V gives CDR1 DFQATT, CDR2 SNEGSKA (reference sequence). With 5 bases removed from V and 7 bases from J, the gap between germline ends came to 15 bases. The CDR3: CSASTGWRQPQHF. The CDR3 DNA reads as TGCAGTGCTTCTACAGGGTGGAGACAGCCCCAGCATTTT.

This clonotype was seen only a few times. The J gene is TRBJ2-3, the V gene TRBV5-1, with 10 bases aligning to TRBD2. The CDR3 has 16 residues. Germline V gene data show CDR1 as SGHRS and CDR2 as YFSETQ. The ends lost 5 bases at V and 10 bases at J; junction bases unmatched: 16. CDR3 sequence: CASRQEPSGSELPQYF. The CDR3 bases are TGCGCCAGCAGACAAGAGCCTAGCGGGAGTGAACTTCCGCAGTATTTT.

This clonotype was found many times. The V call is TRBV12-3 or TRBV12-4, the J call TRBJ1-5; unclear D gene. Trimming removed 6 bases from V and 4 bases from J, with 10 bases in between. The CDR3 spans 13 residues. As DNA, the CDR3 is TGTGCCAGCAGCTACGGACGGAATCAGCCCCAGCATTTT. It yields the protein CASSYGRNQPQHF.

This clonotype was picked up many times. The CDR3 spells CAISDPKSRDSNQPQHF. Here the CDR3 DNA reads TGTGCCATCAGTGACCCCAAATCTCGGGACAGCAATCAGCCCCAGCATTTT. The rearrangement links TRBV10-3 to TRBJ1-5, with D possibly being TRBD1 (5 bases). The CDR3 has 17 amino acids. Trimming pared 3 bases from V and 1 base from J, leaving 16 bases between. Germline V CDR1 and CDR2: ENHRY, SYGVKD.

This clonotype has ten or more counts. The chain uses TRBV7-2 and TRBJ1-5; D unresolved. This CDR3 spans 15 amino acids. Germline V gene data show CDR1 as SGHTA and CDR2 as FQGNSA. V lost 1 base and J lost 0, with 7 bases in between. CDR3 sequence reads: CASSLGSYSNQPQHF. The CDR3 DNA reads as TGTGCCAGCAGCTTAGGGTCTTATAGCAATCAGCCCCAGCATTTT.

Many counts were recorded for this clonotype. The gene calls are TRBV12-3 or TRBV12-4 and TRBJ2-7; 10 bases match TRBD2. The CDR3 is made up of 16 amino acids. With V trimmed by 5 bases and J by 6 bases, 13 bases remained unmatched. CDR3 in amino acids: CASSPALLAGDSEQYF. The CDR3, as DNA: TGTGCCAGCAGTCCCGCATTGCTAGCGGGGGATAGCGAGCAGTACTTC.

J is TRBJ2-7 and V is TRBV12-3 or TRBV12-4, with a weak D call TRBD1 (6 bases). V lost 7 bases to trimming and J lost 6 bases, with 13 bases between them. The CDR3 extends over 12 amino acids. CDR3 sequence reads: CASNAGQSEQYF. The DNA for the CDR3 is TGTGCCAGCAATGCCGGACAGAGCGAGCAGTACTTC.

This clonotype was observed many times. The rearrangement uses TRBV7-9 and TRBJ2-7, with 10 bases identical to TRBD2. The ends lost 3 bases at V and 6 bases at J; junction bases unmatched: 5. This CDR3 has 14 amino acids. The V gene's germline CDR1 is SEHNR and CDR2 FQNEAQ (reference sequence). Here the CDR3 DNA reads TGTGCCAGCAGCTTGCTAGCGGGAGAAGTCGAGCAGTACTTC. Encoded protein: CASSLLAGEVEQYF. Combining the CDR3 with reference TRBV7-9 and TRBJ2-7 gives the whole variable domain DTGVSQNPRHKITKRGQNVTFRCDPISEHNRLYWYRQTLGQGPEFLTYFQNEAQLEKSRLLSDRFSAERPKGSFSTLEIQRTEQGDSAMYLCASSLLAGEVEQYFGPGTRLTVT.

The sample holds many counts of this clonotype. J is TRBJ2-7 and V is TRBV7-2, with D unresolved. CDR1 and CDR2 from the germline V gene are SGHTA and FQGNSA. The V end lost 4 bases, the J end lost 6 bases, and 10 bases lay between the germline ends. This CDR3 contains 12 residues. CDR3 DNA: TGTGCCAGCAGCTCCAGGTCCACCGAGCAGTACTTC. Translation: CASSSRSTEQYF. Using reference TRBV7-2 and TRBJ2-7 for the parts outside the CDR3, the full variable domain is GAGVSQSPSNKVTEKGKDVELRCDPISGHTALYWYRQSLGQGLEFLIYFQGNSAPDKSGLPSDRFSAERTGGSVSTLTIQRTQQEDSAVYLCASSSRSTEQYFGPGTRLTVT.